This T cell receptor (beta chain) appears in the sequencing data of a study of blood T cells in healthy people across ages. The CDR3 runs 18 residues. The germline CDR1 and CDR2 sequences are LGHDT and YNNKEL (reference sequence). Primers used in a second PCR of about 7 to 12 cycles were a sample-barcoded 5' primer and a J-beta primer mix. MiXCR was run by TCRdb on the 5' RACE reads, yielding one entry per CDR3 protein. The sample carries 550,000 to 800,000 distinct CDR3 sequences, around 21% recorded once. This clonotype was seen a few times. Antigen unknown. Germline and junction disagree at one end, which may indicate a read error. Study-wide findings and caveats: Strong correlation linked observed beta diversity and percent naive T cells.

Each sample yielded at least 5 micrograms of PBMC total RNA. The chain joins TRBV3-1 to TRBJ2-4; 7 positions match TRBD1. The sequenced sample consisted of blood. The receptor was derived from a man between 65 and 85 years old in good health. This chain's CDR3 is CASGQDPDRTLAKNIQYF. DNA of the CDR3: TGTGCCAGCGGCCAAGATCCGGACAGGACCCTAGCCAAAAACATTCAGTACTTC.